This T cell receptor (beta chain) was recovered during a study of cytomegalovirus exposure and HLA in healthy donors. At the level of the study: The roughly 670 first-cohort repertoires shared a platform with the 130 or so validation repertoires, as reported in a later analysis.

TCRdb keeps only in-frame clones here, not all; method: immunoSEQ multiplex PCR. The sample holds about 220,000 clones, over 80% seen once. The junction had 8 bases not matched to a gene; V was cut back by 4 bases and J by 6 bases. The CDR3 has 16 residues. Germline CDR1 and CDR2: LGHNA and YNFKEQ. The receptor comes from a woman aged 18-29 years in good health and CMV-seronegative. V gene TRBV4-2 combines with J gene TRBJ2-1; 11 bases are a match to TRBD2. The sample consisted of PBMCs. The CDR3 DNA follows: TGTGCCAGCAGCCGATTACCTAGCGGGAGGATCAATGAGCAGTTCTTC. It translates to CASSRLPSGRINEQFF.